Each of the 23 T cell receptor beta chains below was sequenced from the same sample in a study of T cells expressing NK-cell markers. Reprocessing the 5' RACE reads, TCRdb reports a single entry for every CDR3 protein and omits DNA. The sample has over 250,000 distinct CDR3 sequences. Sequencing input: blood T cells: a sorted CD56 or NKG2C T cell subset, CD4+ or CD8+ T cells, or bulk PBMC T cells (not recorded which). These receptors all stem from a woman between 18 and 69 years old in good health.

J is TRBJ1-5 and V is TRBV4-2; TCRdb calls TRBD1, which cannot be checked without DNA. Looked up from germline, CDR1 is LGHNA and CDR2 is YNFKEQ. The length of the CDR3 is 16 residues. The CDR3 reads CASSPEVAGGGQPQHF.

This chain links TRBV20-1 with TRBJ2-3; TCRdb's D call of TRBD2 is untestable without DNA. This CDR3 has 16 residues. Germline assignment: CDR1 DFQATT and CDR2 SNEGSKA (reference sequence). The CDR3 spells CSARDFMRGDTDTQYF.

CDR3 region: CASSSDRDRARYEQYF. The V gene is TRBV7-8, the J gene TRBJ2-7; as DNA is missing, the TRBD1 call by TCRdb cannot be tested. Looked up from germline, CDR1 is SGHVS and CDR2 is FQNEAQ. There are 16 residues in the CDR3.

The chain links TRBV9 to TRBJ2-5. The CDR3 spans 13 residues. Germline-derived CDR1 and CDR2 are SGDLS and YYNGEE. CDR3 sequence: CASSVGSEETQYF.

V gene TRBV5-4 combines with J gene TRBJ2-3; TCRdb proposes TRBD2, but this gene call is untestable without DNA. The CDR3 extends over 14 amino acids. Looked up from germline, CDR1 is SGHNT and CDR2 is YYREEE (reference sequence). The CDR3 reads CASSLKSGTDTQYF.

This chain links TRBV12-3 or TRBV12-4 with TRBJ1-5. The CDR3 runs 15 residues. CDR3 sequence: CASSSDGYSNQPQHF.

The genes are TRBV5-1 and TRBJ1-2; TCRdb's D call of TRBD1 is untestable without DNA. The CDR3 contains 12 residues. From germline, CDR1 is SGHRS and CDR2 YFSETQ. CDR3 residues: CASSSNRVGYTF.

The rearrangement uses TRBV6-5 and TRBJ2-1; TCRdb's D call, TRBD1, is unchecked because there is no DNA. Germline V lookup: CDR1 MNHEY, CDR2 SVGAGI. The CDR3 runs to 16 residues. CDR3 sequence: CASSSAGQGAGVEQFF.

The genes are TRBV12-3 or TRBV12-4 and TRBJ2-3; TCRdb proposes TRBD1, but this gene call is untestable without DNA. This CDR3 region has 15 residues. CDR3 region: CASQGGTGSTDTQYF.

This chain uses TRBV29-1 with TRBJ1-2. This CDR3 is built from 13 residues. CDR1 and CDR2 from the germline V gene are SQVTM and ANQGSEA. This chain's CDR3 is CSVDRALNYGYTF. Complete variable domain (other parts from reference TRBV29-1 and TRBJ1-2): SAVISQKPSRDICQRGTSLTIQCQVDSQVTMMFWYRQQPGQSLTLIATANQGSEATYESGFVIDKFPISRPNLTFSTLTVSNMSPEDSSIYLCSVDRALNYGYTFGSGTRLTVV.

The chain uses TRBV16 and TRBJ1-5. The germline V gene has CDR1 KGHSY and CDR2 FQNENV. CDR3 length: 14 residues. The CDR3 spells CASSHPGSNQPQHF.

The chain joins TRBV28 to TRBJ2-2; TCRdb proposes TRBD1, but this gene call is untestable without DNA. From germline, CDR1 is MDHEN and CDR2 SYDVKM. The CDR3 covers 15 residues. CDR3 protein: CASSSPPGGGGELFF.

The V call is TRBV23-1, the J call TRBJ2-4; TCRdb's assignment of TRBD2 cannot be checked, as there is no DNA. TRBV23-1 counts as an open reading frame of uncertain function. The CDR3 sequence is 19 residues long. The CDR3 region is CASSQCRTSGSLAKNIQYF.

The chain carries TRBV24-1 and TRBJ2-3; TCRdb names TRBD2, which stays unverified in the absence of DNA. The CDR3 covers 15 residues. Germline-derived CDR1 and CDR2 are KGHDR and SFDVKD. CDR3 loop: CATSVSGRGTDTQYF.

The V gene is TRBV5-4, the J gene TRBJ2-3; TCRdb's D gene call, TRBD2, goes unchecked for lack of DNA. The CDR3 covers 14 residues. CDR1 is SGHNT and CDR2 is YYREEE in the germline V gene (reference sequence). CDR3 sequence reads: CASMGGGGTDTQYF.

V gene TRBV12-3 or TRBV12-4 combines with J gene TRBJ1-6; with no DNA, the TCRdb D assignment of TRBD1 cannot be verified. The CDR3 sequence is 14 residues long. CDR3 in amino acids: CASTLGVPGSPLHF.

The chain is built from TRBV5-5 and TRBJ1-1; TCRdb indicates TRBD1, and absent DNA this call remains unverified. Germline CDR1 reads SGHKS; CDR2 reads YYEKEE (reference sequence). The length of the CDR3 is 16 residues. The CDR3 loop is CASSPGVDRRNTEAFF.

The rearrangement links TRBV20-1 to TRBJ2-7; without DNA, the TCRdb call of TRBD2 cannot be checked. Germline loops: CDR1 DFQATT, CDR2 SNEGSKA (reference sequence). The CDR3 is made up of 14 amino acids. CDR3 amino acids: CSARDRRGSYEQYF.

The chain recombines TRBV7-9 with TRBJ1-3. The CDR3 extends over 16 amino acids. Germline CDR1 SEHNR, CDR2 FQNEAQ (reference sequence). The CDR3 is CASSFIPGLAGNTIYF.

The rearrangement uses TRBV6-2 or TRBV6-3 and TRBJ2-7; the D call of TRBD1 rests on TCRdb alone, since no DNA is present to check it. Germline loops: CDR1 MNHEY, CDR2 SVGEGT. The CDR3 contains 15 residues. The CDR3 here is CASSTLGGVSYEQYF.

The CDR3 loop reads CASSPPGLAGTYNEQFF. This rearrangement joins TRBV12-3 or TRBV12-4 to TRBJ2-1; absent DNA, TCRdb's TRBD2 call cannot be checked. CDR3 size: 17 residues.

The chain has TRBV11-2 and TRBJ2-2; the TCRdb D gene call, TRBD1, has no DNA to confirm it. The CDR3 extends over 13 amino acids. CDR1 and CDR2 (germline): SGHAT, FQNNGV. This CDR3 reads CASSLYGGGELFF. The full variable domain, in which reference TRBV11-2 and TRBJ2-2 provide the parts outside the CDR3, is EAGVAQSPRYKIIEKRQSVAFWCNPISGHATLYWYQQILGQGPKLLIQFQNNGVVDDSQLPKDRFSAERLKGVDSTLKIQPAKLEDSAVYLCASSLYGGGELFFGEGSRLTVL.

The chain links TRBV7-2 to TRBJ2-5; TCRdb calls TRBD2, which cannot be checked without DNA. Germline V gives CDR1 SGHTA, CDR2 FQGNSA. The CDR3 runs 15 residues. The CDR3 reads CASSLVASGEETQYF.